This T cell receptor (beta chain) was identified during a study of CD8 T cells in ankylosing spondylitis. Regarding the study as a whole: A TCR beta motif of about 8 highly homologous variants seemed to mark ankylosing spondylitis blood. Disease-linked clones bore a CD8+ phenotype and were relatively rare in peripheral blood. The clones that were linked to disease were reported to be significantly enriched in matched synovial fluid samples from ankylosing spondylitis patients.

This CDR3 has 15 residues. Germline assignment: CDR1 SEHNR and CDR2 FQNEAQ (reference sequence). Trimming took 8 bases from V and 1 from J, leaving 14 bases between them. This clonotype showed up just a few times. Its antigen is still unknown. Construction of TCR beta libraries was performed using quantitative 5'-RACE with molecular barcodes. A single record per CDR3 protein comes from TCRdb applying MiXCR to the 5' RACE reads. Among tens of thousands of distinct CDR3 sequences listed, approximately 8.9% were seen once. The receptor was isolated from a male donor with ankylosing spondylitis. The rearrangement uses TRBV7-9 and TRBJ1-4, with TRBD1 as a possible D gene (5 bases). Sample: blood, either unsorted or a sorted T cell fraction (not recorded which). CDR3 loop: CASSGGVGTNEKLFF. Written as DNA, the CDR3 is TGTGCCAGCTCTGGGGGAGTCGGAACTAATGAAAAACTGTTTTTT.